This paragraph covers one TCR beta chain sequence. No antigen is known for it. One base away there is no much larger clone; base qualities are not given. The patients had surgically resected primary melanoma that was considered potentially curable but at risk of metastatic recurrence. The CDR3 measures 18 amino acids from cysteine to phenylalanine. The retained sequence is limited to the CDR3, 54 bases, with the frame set at the first base. Based on the germline V gene (reference sequence), the CDR1 and CDR2 sequences are WNHNN and SYGVQD. V is cut by 4 bases and J by 0 bases, and the space between the germline ends is 20 bases. This record comes from a study of primary melanoma T cells and metastatic recurrence (TCRdb year 2020). About the investigation overall: The cohort comprised around 180 primary melanomas of stage T2 to T4, with thickness greater than 1 mm. The study examined whether T-cell fraction and T-cell repertoire clonality in primary melanoma tumors predicted patient outcome. The T-cell fraction measured by TCR beta sequencing was compared against progression-free survival as the clinical outcome. Histopathological grading of tumor-infiltrating lymphocytes was compared with the sequencing-derived T-cell fraction.

Overall results and qualifications from the work: A T-cell fraction greater than 20% appeared to be protective whatever the ulceration status, mitotic rate or nodal disease. Progression-free survival prediction was reportedly improved more by adding T-cell fraction to tumor thickness than by adding any other histopathological variable. The authors presented an effective T-cell-mediated antitumor response in primary melanoma only as a suggestion and not as a demonstrated mechanism. The tumor T-cell fraction reportedly predicted progression-free survival independently of thickness, ulceration, mitotic rate and age.

The library was produced with the immunoSEQ multiplex PCR assay. Primary melanoma tumor tissue was subjected to high-throughput sequencing of the T-cell receptor beta chain. Under the source paper's analysis protocol: Repertoire analyses included TCRB CDR3 sharing between samples and the distribution of insertions and deletions. The predictive value of the T-cell fraction was ranked against histopathological variables by a gradient-boosted model. Drawn from immuneACCESS, this table holds only the in-frame rearrangements with V and J called that TCRdb kept. Clones are partly lost; checked studies trace under half to an unresolved V gene and leave the rest unexplained. From that table come the V and J calls and clone size; the DNA was used to work out D and trimming. This sample comprises a few thousand clones, 82% of them detected only once. Of the sample, around 21% falls within the top ten clones.

The sequence derives from a human donor with melanoma. Specimen: melanoma tumor tissue. The chain links TRBV10-1 with TRBJ2-3; the D region possibly corresponds to TRBD2 (7 bases align). Read as DNA, the sequence is TGCGCCAGCAGTGGCCCTTTAGGGGCGGGGGCTAGCACAGATACGCAGTATTTT. The encoded protein is CASSGPLGAGASTDTQYF.